Below are 9 T cell receptor beta chains sequenced from a single sample in a study of beta chain features in type 1 diabetes. Overall study results and limits: Type 1 diabetes patients had moderately but significantly shorter TCRB CDR3s in all four CD4+ subsets.

All of the isolated RNA was reverse transcribed, so expressed TCRB transcripts were sequenced. The method was immunoSEQ multiplex PCR; TCRdb's version includes in-frame clones alone and lacks a portion of them. The sample shows a few hundred thousand clones, 9.6% of them seen only once. These receptors' antigens are unknown. Sequenced: central memory CD4+ T cells from blood. These receptors were obtained from a man under 40 with type 1 diabetes.

This clone appeared a few times. This rearrangement joins TRBV4-2 to TRBJ2-1, with 7 bases lining up with TRBD1. Trimming took 4 bases from V and 14 from J; bases not matched to a gene: 8. The CDR3 is 12 residues long. Germline V gene sequence: CDR1 LGHNA, CDR2 YNFKEQ. CDR3 in DNA: TGTGCCAGCAGCCCCTCCGGGACAGTAAAGTTCTTC. It translates to CASSPSGTVKFF.

This chain links TRBV27 with TRBJ2-1; 7 nucleotides agree with TRBD1. The CDR3 has 16 residues. CDR1 is MNHEY, CDR2 SMNVEV, per germline (reference sequence). J lost 7 bases, V lost 6 bases, and 15 bases had no gene match. CDR3 residues: CASSQTGVIHGNEQFF. The CDR3 coding sequence is TGTGCCAGCAGCCAAACAGGGGTCATCCACGGGAATGAGCAGTTCTTC.

The sample holds a few counts of this clone. The identical CDR3 is also encoded by other nucleotide sequences in the sample. The V gene is TRBV6-5, the J gene TRBJ2-1, with 9 bases matching TRBD2. Germline V gene sequence: CDR1 MNHEY, CDR2 SVGAGI. The CDR3 spans 15 residues. V lost 2 bases and J lost 5; bases outside the gene matches: 4. The CDR3 sequence: CASSYGLAGNNEQFF. The DNA for the CDR3 is TGTGCCAGCAGTTACGGCCTAGCGGGAAACAATGAGCAGTTCTTC.

This clone has only a few counts. The rearrangement links TRBV10-3 to TRBJ2-5; TRBD1 might be the D (6 bases). The length of the CDR3 is 16 residues. CDR1 is ENHRY and CDR2 is SYGVKD in the germline V gene. Deletions cut 0 bases from V and 5 bases from J, with 16 bases between. The CDR3 spells CAISESEGVGRETQYF. The CDR3 bases are TGTGCCATCAGTGAGTCCGAGGGGGTAGGCCGGGAGACCCAGTACTTC.

The CDR3 DNA follows: TGTGCCAGCTCACCAGGGACAGGGGCTATCGATGAGCAGTTCTTC. Its protein product is CASSPGTGAIDEQFF. The chain employs TRBV18 and TRBJ2-1, with 10 bases aligning to TRBD1. The junction had 6 bases not matched to a gene; V was cut back by 2 bases and J by 8 bases. Germline loops: CDR1 KGHSH, CDR2 LQKENI. CDR3 length: 15 residues.

This clone was counted a few times. The chain employs TRBV7-9 and TRBJ2-7, with 9 positions matching TRBD2. The J segment lost 1 base and the V segment lost 3 bases, leaving 4 bases of the junction unmatched. The germline gives CDR1 SEHNR, CDR2 FQNEAQ (reference sequence). CDR3 size: 15 residues. CDR3 coding DNA: TGTGCCAGCAGCTTTAGCAGCGGGAGGTCCTACGAGCAGTACTTC. Protein sequence: CASSFSSGRSYEQYF. The full variable domain, completed using reference TRBV7-9 and TRBJ2-7, is DTGVSQNPRHKITKRGQNVTFRCDPISEHNRLYWYRQTLGQGPEFLTYFQNEAQLEKSRLLSDRFSAERPKGSFSTLEIQRTEQGDSAMYLCASSFSSGRSYEQYFGPGTRLTVT.

This clone was picked up a small number of times. The chain uses TRBV5-6 and TRBJ2-7; D ambiguous. The CDR3 covers 11 residues. V lost 2 bases to trimming and J lost 3 bases, with 3 bases between them. Germline CDR1 is SGHDT and CDR2 is YYEEEE. The CDR3 nucleotides read TGTGCCAGCAGCTTAGACTACGAGCAGTACTTC. Translation gives CASSLDYEQYF.

Many counts were recorded for this clone. The chain carries TRBV5-6 and TRBJ2-1; 9 bases map to TRBD2. The germline V gene has CDR1 SGHDT and CDR2 YYEEEE. With V trimmed by 0 bases and J by 5 bases, 6 bases remained unmatched. The CDR3 is made up of 16 amino acids. DNA for the CDR3: TGTGCCAGCAGCTTGGTAACCGGGACTAGCAACAATGAGCAGTTCTTC. Translation: CASSLVTGTSNNEQFF.

This chain uses TRBV19 with TRBJ1-1; 9 bases are a match to TRBD1. The germline V gene has CDR1 LNHDA and CDR2 SQIVND (reference sequence). This CDR3 is 17 amino acids long. Trimming removed 3 bases from V and 2 bases from J; junction bases left unmatched: 10. CDR3 protein: CASSMPTGGNLNTEAFF. In DNA, the CDR3 is TGTGCCAGTAGTATGCCGACAGGGGGGAACCTCAACACTGAAGCTTTCTTT.